A selection of T cell receptor beta chains follows, all from one sample in a study of blood T cell repertoires in COVID-19. Libraries were prepared by immunoSEQ multiplex PCR; TCRdb keeps only in-frame clonotypes and omits some of them. The profile covers under 250,000 clones, with roughly 84% appearing a single time and approximately 4% taken by the ten largest. Sample: peripheral blood. Every receptor here comes from a middle-aged man with active or convalescent COVID-19. Both conserved end residues are part of each CDR3. A D gene is named only where the DNA matches it firmly. The size entry is marked missing in some rows and otherwise reads once, few, many or a size class.

.,TRBV3-1/TRBV3-2,TRBJ2-5,.,TGTGCCAGCAGCCAAGTTCGGGGGGAGACCCAGTACTTC,CASSQVRGETQYF
.,TRBV6-1,TRBJ1-4,.,TGTGCCAGCAGTGAGGTTAGACTGTTTTTT,CASSEVRLFF
TRBD1,TRBV7-2,TRBJ1-2,.,TGTGCCAGCAGCGTAACAGGGGGCGCGAATGGCTACACCTTC,CASSVTGGANGYTF
TRBD1,TRBV5-1,TRBJ1-4,once,TGCGCCAGCAGCTTGGGACAGGGGGCTTTAATCAATGAAAAACTGTTTTTT,CASSLGQGALINEKLFF
TRBD1,TRBV10-3,TRBJ2-3,once,TGTGCCACCTACGACCCGACAGGGGGCAGCACAGATACGCAGTATTTT,CATYDPTGGSTDTQYF
.,TRBV19,TRBJ1-5,.,TGTGCCAGTAGCCTCAGTGGCAATCAGCCCCAGCATTTT,CASSLSGNQPQHF
.,TRBV4-2,TRBJ1-1,.,TGTGCCAGCAGCCAAGGGGCAGACCCCCTGGCTTTCTTT,CASSQGADPLAFF
.,TRBV9,TRBJ1-3,.,TGTGCCAGCGCGGGGGAATCTGGAAACACCATATATTTT,CASAGESGNTIYF
TRBD1,TRBV6-5,TRBJ1-2,.,TGTGCCAGCAGGAGACAGGGGGCCGCCGGAGGCTACACCTTC,CASRRQGAAGGYTF
.,TRBV6-2/TRBV6-3,TRBJ1-1,.,TGTGCCAGCAGTATGACAGGGAACACTGAAGCTTTCTTT,CASSMTGNTEAFF
TRBD2,TRBV2,TRBJ2-1,.,TGTGCCAGCAGTGGGGCTAGCGGGGGGCATAATGAGCAGTTCTTC,CASSGASGGHNEQFF
TRBD1,TRBV19,TRBJ1-5,.,TGTGCCAGTAGTATCGGACAGGGAAAGAATCAGCCCCAGCATTTT,CASSIGQGKNQPQHF
.,TRBV4-3,TRBJ1-5,.,TGCGCCAGCAGCCAAGCCCTGGGACACCCTATAGATCAGCCCCAGCATTTT,CASSQALGHPIDQPQHF
TRBD2,TRBV7-9,TRBJ2-3,once,TGTGCCAGCAGCTCAATAGCGGGGGGTGGAAAAGATACGCAGTATTTT,CASSSIAGGGKDTQYF
.,TRBV11-2,TRBJ1-6,.,TGTGCCAGCAGCTTAGATGTGGACACTTTTTCACCCCTCCACTTT,CASSLDVDTFSPLHF
.,TRBV5-8,TRBJ1-5,.,TGTGCCAGCAGCCAACAGGGTTATAGCAATCAGCCCCAGCATTTT,CASSQQGYSNQPQHF
TRBD2,TRBV6-1,TRBJ2-7,.,TGTGCCAGCAGTGAAATTGGGGGGGCCTACGAGCAGTACTTC,CASSEIGGAYEQYF
.,TRBV4-1,TRBJ2-2,.,TGCGCCAGCAGCGAAGCCGGACAGACCGGGGAGCTGTTTTTT,CASSEAGQTGELFF
TRBD2,TRBV5-1,TRBJ2-7,.,TGCGCCAGCAGCTTTCGGCCCCTAGCGGGGGGCCTTACCTACGAGCAGTACTTC,CASSFRPLAGGLTYEQYF
.,TRBV19,TRBJ1-1,few,TGTGCCAGTAGTACCAGGGAAAAGAACACTGAAGCTTTCTTT,CASSTREKNTEAFF
.,TRBV6-5,TRBJ2-5,once,TGTGCCAGCAGTTACCGGGGGACGTTGGGGGAGACCCAGTACTTC,CASSYRGTLGETQYF
TRBD1,TRBV19,TRBJ1-5,few,TGTGCCAGTAGTAAGGGGACAGGGGGAACAAGGCAGCCCCAGCATTTT,CASSKGTGGTRQPQHF
TRBD1,TRBV11-1,TRBJ1-5,.,TGTGCCAGCAGCTTTTCACGGAAGGGGGCGATTCAGCCCCAGCATTTT,CASSFSRKGAIQPQHF
TRBD1,TRBV7-9,TRBJ1-4,many,TGTGCCAGCAGCTTTGTCTTTCCCGGGACAGTCACTAATGAAAAACTGTTTTTT,CASSFVFPGTVTNEKLFF
.,TRBV4-1,TRBJ1-1,few,TGCGCCAGCAGCCAAGGGGGCCGGGCTTTCTTT,CASSQGGRAFF
TRBD2,TRBV5-4,TRBJ2-1,.,TGTGCCAGCAGCTCCAACGGGGGGAAAAGGTACAATGAGCAGTTCTTC,CASSSNGGKRYNEQFF
.,TRBV5-1,TRBJ2-3,.,TGCGCCAGCAGCTTACTTCCGGGGGAGACCACAGATACGCAGTATTTT,CASSLLPGETTDTQYF
.,TRBV28,TRBJ2-1,.,TGTGCCAGCGGTGGTTTGGGTGTGGGGGGTCCCCACAATGAGCAGTTCTTC,CASGGLGVGGPHNEQFF
.,TRBV10-3,TRBJ1-5,.,TGTGCCACCACTTCAGGGCGCAATCAGCCCCAGCATTTT,CATTSGRNQPQHF